This passage covers 14 T cell receptor beta chains from one sample sequenced in a study of T-cell memory formation after mild COVID-19. TCRdb fed the 5' RACE reads into MiXCR, producing one record per CDR3 protein. The table has roughly 200,000 distinct CDR3 sequences, 20% to 25% seen once. The source material was PBMCs or a T cell subset sorted from them (not recorded which). These receptors all come from an adult woman who had mild COVID-19 (a few samples of this study predate the infection). Cell type and time point are not known.

The chain has TRBV19 and TRBJ2-1; 11 bases match TRBD2. The CDR3 length is 15 residues. With 1 base clipped from V and 7 bases from J, the junction kept 3 bases outside the gene matches. CDR1 and CDR2 from the germline V gene are LNHDA and SQIVND (reference sequence). The CDR3 nucleotides are TGTGCCAGTAGTATAGGACTAGCGGGAAAGAATGAGCAGTTCTTC. Protein sequence: CASSIGLAGKNEQFF.

The chain has TRBV28 and TRBJ1-1; no clear D. CDR3 length: 15 residues. Trimming cost V 3 bases and J 1 base, with 12 bases left between them. Germline CDR1 MDHEN, CDR2 SYDVKM. CDR3 sequence reads: CASSFPYLGNTEAFF. The CDR3 DNA reads as TGTGCCAGCAGTTTCCCCTACCTGGGGAACACTGAAGCTTTCTTT.

This clonotype showed up just a few times. The V call is TRBV5-1, the J call TRBJ2-1; D is possibly TRBD2 (7 bases). V was shortened by 6 bases and J by 2 bases, with 18 bases between the two germline ends. This CDR3 spans 16 amino acids. Germline values: CDR1 SGHRS, CDR2 YFSETQ. The DNA of the CDR3 is TGCGCCAGCAAAGAGGGGGGGCCTCAGGCCTACAATGAGCAGTTCTTC. Amino acids: CASKEGGPQAYNEQFF.

The chain uses TRBV24-1 and TRBJ2-7, with D perhaps being TRBD1 or TRBD2 (5 bases each). The V end lost 5 bases, the J end lost 3 bases, and 13 bases lay between the germline ends. Looked up from germline, CDR1 is KGHDR and CDR2 is SFDVKD. The CDR3 is 14 amino acids. The CDR3 protein is CATSASGALYEQYF. CDR3 nucleotides: TGTGCCACCAGTGCGTCCGGGGCCCTCTACGAGCAGTACTTC.

This chain joins TRBV7-3 and TRBJ2-2; D not certain. Germline CDR1 reads SGHTA; CDR2 reads FQGTGA. Trimming cost V 3 bases and J 6 bases, with 5 bases left between them. The CDR3 loop spans 12 amino acids. The CDR3 DNA sequence: TGTGCCAGCAGCTTTCGCGCCGGGGAGCTGTTTTTT. Translating gives CASSFRAGELFF.

This clonotype has more than one count but fewer than ten. The chain couples TRBV29-1 to TRBJ1-1, with unresolved D. V lost 7 bases, J lost 5 bases, and 17 bases lay in between. The germline gives CDR1 SQVTM, CDR2 ANQGSEA. This CDR3 is built from 13 residues. CDR3 sequence reads: CSAELGPRTEAFF. Written as DNA, the CDR3 is TGCAGCGCGGAACTAGGGCCGCGAACTGAAGCTTTCTTT.

This chain joins TRBV10-3 and TRBJ2-1; 8 nucleotides match TRBD2. CDR1 is ENHRY and CDR2 is SYGVKD in the germline V gene. The CDR3 spans 18 residues. V gave up 0 bases and J gave up 4 bases; unmatched junction bases: 11. DNA for the CDR3: TGTGCCATCAGTGAGTCGACGGTGGTAGCGGGACAATACAATGAGCAGTTCTTC. This encodes CAISESTVVAGQYNEQFF.

The V call is TRBV12-3 or TRBV12-4, the J call TRBJ2-5; 8 bases map to TRBD1. V was clipped by 6 bases and J by 3 bases; unmatched bases: 3. This CDR3 region has 13 residues. The DNA for the CDR3 is TGTGCCAGCAGGAACAGGGGGAAAGAGACCCAGTACTTC. This gives the protein CASRNRGKETQYF.

This clonotype was counted between two and nine times. The V call is TRBV27, the J call TRBJ2-7; the D call may be TRBD1 or TRBD2 (5 bases each). CDR3 length equals 14 residues. CDR1 is MNHEY, CDR2 SMNVEV, per germline (reference sequence). Trimming shortened V by 10 bases and J by 0 bases, and 16 bases separated the two germline ends. CDR3 nucleotides: TGTGCCACCGGGGACGGCTCGAGCTCCTACGAGCAGTACTTC. Its protein product is CATGDGSSSYEQYF.

V is TRBV7-9 and J is TRBJ1-2; TRBD1 is a possible D gene (5 bases). CDR3 length equals 15 residues. The germline V gene encodes CDR1 SEHNR and CDR2 FQNEAQ (reference sequence). V dropped 5 bases and J dropped 8 bases, with 21 bases sitting between them. The CDR3 loop reads CASSPGLSAQPGYTF. The CDR3 region has the DNA TGTGCCAGCAGCCCGGGACTTTCAGCCCAGCCCGGCTACACCTTC.

Only a few counts were recorded for this clonotype. The chain is built from TRBV7-8 and TRBJ1-2; a possible D gene is TRBD1 (5 bases). Germline-derived CDR1 and CDR2 are SGHVS and FQNEAQ. The ends were cut back, 4 bases at V and 3 bases at J, with 12 bases in the middle. The CDR3 has 14 residues. This chain's CDR3 is CASSSLGRDYGYTF. In DNA, the CDR3 is TGTGCCAGCAGCTCCCTCGGCAGGGACTATGGCTACACCTTC. The complete variable domain, with remaining parts taken from reference TRBV7-8 and TRBJ1-2, reads GAGVSQSPRYKVAKRGQDVALRCDPISGHVSLFWYQQALGQGPEFLTYFQNEAQLDKSGLPSDRFFAERPEGSVSTLKIQRTQQEDSAVYLCASSSLGRDYGYTFGSGTRLTVV.

This clonotype turned up a few times. The CDR3 region is CASSVGMKYDNEQFF. The DNA for the CDR3 is TGTGCCAGCAGCGTGGGCATGAAATATGACAATGAGCAGTTCTTC. This chain joins TRBV9 and TRBJ2-1; D gene ambiguous. Trimming shortened V by 2 bases and J by 5 bases, and 14 bases separated the two germline ends. CDR3 length: 15 amino acids. CDR1 and CDR2 from the germline V gene are SGDLS and YYNGEE.

This clonotype was seen at least ten times. This chain uses TRBV7-8 with TRBJ2-7, with TRBD1 as a possible D gene (6 bases). The CDR3 runs to 15 residues. V was trimmed by 1 base and J by 0 bases, leaving 10 bases between them. The germline CDR1 and CDR2 sequences are SGHVS and FQNEAQ. The CDR3 protein is CASSLEDSYSYEQYF. As DNA, the CDR3 is TGTGCCAGCAGCTTAGAGGACAGCTACTCCTACGAGCAGTACTTC.

This clonotype showed up just a few times. The J gene is TRBJ2-7, the V gene TRBV27; D may be TRBD1 (5 bases). Germline V gene data show CDR1 as MNHEY and CDR2 as SMNVEV (reference sequence). The V end lost 3 bases, the J end lost 0 bases, and 9 bases lay between the germline ends. This CDR3 spans 14 amino acids. The CDR3 loop reads CASSLAQDSYEQYF. Here the CDR3 DNA reads TGTGCCAGCAGTTTGGCACAGGACTCCTACGAGCAGTACTTC.